These T cell receptor beta chains were read from a single sample in a study of Ad26.COV2.S vaccination and SARS-CoV-2 variants. Assay: immunoSEQ multiplex PCR; the TCRdb copy retains only in-frame clones and omits some. The sample carries roughly 330,000 clones, 85% to 90% recorded once. Source: peripheral blood, taken in a trial of Ad26.COV2.S vaccine versus placebo. These TCRs come from a person aged 18-60 years who received the Ad26.COV2.S COVID-19 vaccine or a placebo. Each CDR3 is given with its conserved first and last residue. Fields, in order: clone size, V gene, J gene, D gene, CDR3 DNA, CDR3 protein. The D gene is left open where the match is weak. Part of the rows lack a size; the others show once, few, many or a class for expanded clones.

clone size: NA; V gene: TRBV11-3; J gene: TRBJ1-6; D gene: NA; CDR3 DNA: TGTGCCAGCAGCTTAGACAGGAGCTCCTATAATTCACCCCTCCACTTT; CDR3 protein: CASSLDRSSYNSPLHF
clone size: NA; V gene: TRBV6-2/TRBV6-3; J gene: TRBJ2-1; D gene: TRBD2; CDR3 DNA: TGTGCCAGCAGCCGGCCCGGACTAGCGGGAGGGCAATATGAGCAGTTCTTC; CDR3 protein: CASSRPGLAGGQYEQFF
clone size: NA; V gene: TRBV4-1; J gene: TRBJ2-3; D gene: NA; CDR3 DNA: TGCGCCAGCAGCCCACTTCACTCGGGCACAGATACGCAGTATTTT; CDR3 protein: CASSPLHSGTDTQYF
clone size: NA; V gene: TRBV2; J gene: TRBJ1-5; D gene: NA; CDR3 DNA: TGTGCCAGCAGTGACCCACCTATCGCGAATCAGCCCCAGCATTTT; CDR3 protein: CASSDPPIANQPQHF
clone size: NA; V gene: TRBV4-1; J gene: TRBJ2-1; D gene: TRBD2; CDR3 DNA: TGCGCCAGCAGCCAAGAACCCGGACTAGCTTCCGAGCAGTTCTTC; CDR3 protein: CASSQEPGLASEQFF
clone size: NA; V gene: TRBV5-6; J gene: TRBJ2-2; D gene: NA; CDR3 DNA: TGTGCCAGCAGCTTGGGAGGGGCCTTCAACACCGGGGAGCTGTTTTTT; CDR3 protein: CASSLGGAFNTGELFF
clone size: NA; V gene: TRBV10-3; J gene: TRBJ1-2; D gene: TRBD1; CDR3 DNA: TGTGCCATCAGTGACGGGCAGGGGGCGTTTGGCTACACCTTC; CDR3 protein: CAISDGQGAFGYTF
clone size: NA; V gene: TRBV9; J gene: TRBJ2-2; D gene: NA; CDR3 DNA: TGTGCCAGCAGCCTCGCCTCGGGACTCATGTTCGCGAACACCGGGGAGCTGTTTTTT; CDR3 protein: CASSLASGLMFANTGELFF
clone size: NA; V gene: TRBV11-2; J gene: TRBJ2-2; D gene: NA; CDR3 DNA: TGTGCCAGCAGCCCCCCCGGGGCCGGGGAGCTGTTTTTT; CDR3 protein: CASSPPGAGELFF
clone size: NA; V gene: TRBV4-1; J gene: TRBJ1-5; D gene: NA; CDR3 DNA: TGCGCCAGCAGCCAGGATACAGGGTTGGGAAATCAGCCCCAGCATTTT; CDR3 protein: CASSQDTGLGNQPQHF
clone size: NA; V gene: TRBV7-3; J gene: TRBJ2-1; D gene: NA; CDR3 DNA: TGTGCCAGCAGCCCGAGTGGGCCCCACGGTGAGCAGTTCTTC; CDR3 protein: CASSPSGPHGEQFF
clone size: NA; V gene: TRBV5-5; J gene: TRBJ1-2; D gene: NA; CDR3 DNA: TGTGCCAGCAGCTTGGGCAGGGGATATGGCTACACCTTC; CDR3 protein: CASSLGRGYGYTF
clone size: NA; V gene: TRBV12-3/TRBV12-4; J gene: TRBJ1-2; D gene: NA; CDR3 DNA: TGTGCCAGCACCACTAACTCCTATGGCTACACCTTC; CDR3 protein: CASTTNSYGYTF
clone size: NA; V gene: TRBV7-2; J gene: TRBJ2-5; D gene: TRBD2; CDR3 DNA: TGTGCCAGCAGCTTCCCCGGGACTAGCGGGGGAGAGACCCAGTACTTC; CDR3 protein: CASSFPGTSGGETQYF
clone size: NA; V gene: TRBV3-1/TRBV3-2; J gene: TRBJ1-5; D gene: TRBD1; CDR3 DNA: TGTGCCAGCAGCCGACAGGGTCAGCCCCAGCATTTT; CDR3 protein: CASSRQGQPQHF
clone size: NA; V gene: TRBV19; J gene: TRBJ1-1; D gene: NA; CDR3 DNA: TGTGCCAGTAGTATATGGAGCCCCATGAACACTGAAGCTTTCTTT; CDR3 protein: CASSIWSPMNTEAFF
clone size: NA; V gene: TRBV6-2/TRBV6-3; J gene: TRBJ2-2; D gene: NA; CDR3 DNA: TGTGCCAGCAGCATCCAGGGGGGAGGCACCGGGGAGCTGTTTTTT; CDR3 protein: CASSIQGGGTGELFF
clone size: NA; V gene: TRBV18; J gene: TRBJ1-6; D gene: NA; CDR3 DNA: TGTGCCAGCTCACTTGACAGGTATAACTCACCCCTCCACTTT; CDR3 protein: CASSLDRYNSPLHF
clone size: NA; V gene: TRBV7-9; J gene: TRBJ2-2; D gene: NA; CDR3 DNA: TGTGCCAGCAGCTTGAAGGGAACCGGGGAGCTGTTTTTT; CDR3 protein: CASSLKGTGELFF
clone size: NA; V gene: TRBV27; J gene: TRBJ2-7; D gene: TRBD1; CDR3 DNA: TGTGCCAGCAATAATTACCTCGGACAGGGGAAACAGTACTTC; CDR3 protein: CASNNYLGQGKQYF
clone size: NA; V gene: TRBV7-8; J gene: TRBJ2-2; D gene: TRBD2; CDR3 DNA: TGTGCCAGCAGCCTAGGACTAGCGGGAGCGTACACCGGGGAGCTGTTTTTT; CDR3 protein: CASSLGLAGAYTGELFF
clone size: NA; V gene: TRBV6-2/TRBV6-3; J gene: TRBJ2-2; D gene: TRBD1; CDR3 DNA: TGTGCCAGCAGTTCCACGGACAGGGCCACCGGGGAGCTGTTTTTT; CDR3 protein: CASSSTDRATGELFF
clone size: NA; V gene: TRBV7-6; J gene: TRBJ1-1; D gene: TRBD1; CDR3 DNA: TGTGCCAGCAGCTTACCCCAAGGAGGGGGCAATGGGGCCGGCACTGAAGCTTTCTTT; CDR3 protein: CASSLPQGGGNGAGTEAFF
clone size: NA; V gene: TRBV19; J gene: TRBJ2-6; D gene: NA; CDR3 DNA: TGTGCCACTTCCCCCATGGTCTCTGGGGCCAACGTCCTGACTTTC; CDR3 protein: CATSPMVSGANVLTF
clone size: NA; V gene: TRBV5-1; J gene: TRBJ1-2; D gene: TRBD1; CDR3 DNA: TGCGCCAGCAGCACCGCCGGGACAGCCTATGGCTACACCTTC; CDR3 protein: CASSTAGTAYGYTF
clone size: NA; V gene: TRBV23-1; J gene: TRBJ2-1; D gene: NA; CDR3 DNA: TGCGCCAGCAGTCATCAAGACGTAGGCTCCTACAATGAGCAGTTCTTC; CDR3 protein: CASSHQDVGSYNEQFF
clone size: few; V gene: TRBV15; J gene: TRBJ1-2; D gene: TRBD1; CDR3 DNA: TGTGCCACCAGCAGAGGTGACAGGGGCCAATATGGCTACACCTTC; CDR3 protein: CATSRGDRGQYGYTF
clone size: NA; V gene: TRBV7-8; J gene: TRBJ1-1; D gene: TRBD1; CDR3 DNA: TGTGCCAGCATCCGATCGACAGGGGTGAGCACTGAAGCTTTCTTT; CDR3 protein: CASIRSTGVSTEAFF
clone size: NA; V gene: TRBV10-3; J gene: TRBJ1-2; D gene: TRBD1; CDR3 DNA: TGTGCCATCAGTGGGGACAGGGGTGCCGCTAACTATGGCTACACCTTC; CDR3 protein: CAISGDRGAANYGYTF
clone size: once; V gene: TRBV5-8; J gene: TRBJ2-4; D gene: TRBD1; CDR3 DNA: TGTGCCAGCAGCTTGGAGGGACAGGCAAAAAACATTCAGTACTTC; CDR3 protein: CASSLEGQAKNIQYF
clone size: once; V gene: TRBV5-4; J gene: TRBJ2-3; D gene: TRBD2; CDR3 DNA: TGTGCCAGCACCCGGAGCGGGGTCGGGGGCACAGATACGCAGTATTTT; CDR3 protein: CASTRSGVGGTDTQYF
clone size: NA; V gene: TRBV7-9; J gene: TRBJ1-2; D gene: NA; CDR3 DNA: TGTGCCAGCAGCTTATACGGTCAGGGAGTGACTAACTATGGCTACACCTTC; CDR3 protein: CASSLYGQGVTNYGYTF
clone size: once; V gene: TRBV12-3/TRBV12-4; J gene: TRBJ1-1; D gene: NA; CDR3 DNA: TGTGCCAGCAGTTGGGGTCAGACTGAAGCTTTCTTT; CDR3 protein: CASSWGQTEAFF
clone size: NA; V gene: TRBV7-2; J gene: TRBJ1-2; D gene: NA; CDR3 DNA: TGTGCCAGCAGCTTAGTGAGGTTGGGGGATGGCTACACCTTC; CDR3 protein: CASSLVRLGDGYTF
clone size: once; V gene: TRBV27; J gene: TRBJ1-1; D gene: TRBD1; CDR3 DNA: TGTGCCAGCAGTTTCGACAGGGGGGGTTCGAACACTGAAGCTTTCTTT; CDR3 protein: CASSFDRGGSNTEAFF
clone size: NA; V gene: TRBV3-1/TRBV3-2; J gene: TRBJ1-5; D gene: TRBD1; CDR3 DNA: TGTGCCAGCAGCCAAGAGGGACAGGGAGGTTTGAAGAATCAGCCCCAGCATTTT; CDR3 protein: CASSQEGQGGLKNQPQHF
clone size: NA; V gene: TRBV5-1; J gene: TRBJ2-1; D gene: NA; CDR3 DNA: TGCGCCAGCAGCCCAGGGAACTCCTACAATGAGCAGTTCTTC; CDR3 protein: CASSPGNSYNEQFF
clone size: NA; V gene: TRBV3-1/TRBV3-2; J gene: TRBJ2-3; D gene: NA; CDR3 DNA: TGTGCCAGCAGCCCCAGCCTCCCGCATTCACCCAATACGCAGTATTTT; CDR3 protein: CASSPSLPHSPNTQYF
clone size: NA; V gene: TRBV7-3; J gene: TRBJ2-1; D gene: TRBD2; CDR3 DNA: TGTGCCAGCAGCCCAAAGGGACTAGCGGGATGGAGGAATGAGCAGTTCTTC; CDR3 protein: CASSPKGLAGWRNEQFF
clone size: NA; V gene: TRBV7-9; J gene: TRBJ1-1; D gene: NA; CDR3 DNA: TGTGCCAGCAGCCCTTTCACCAATTATGAAGCTTTCTTT; CDR3 protein: CASSPFTNYEAFF
clone size: NA; V gene: TRBV7-2; J gene: TRBJ1-1; D gene: NA; CDR3 DNA: TGTGCCAGCAGCTTAGTAGCAATGAACACTGAAGCTTTCTTT; CDR3 protein: CASSLVAMNTEAFF
clone size: NA; V gene: TRBV4-3; J gene: TRBJ2-7; D gene: TRBD1; CDR3 DNA: TGCGCCAGCAGCTCGGGACAGGGGGACGAGCAGTACTTC; CDR3 protein: CASSSGQGDEQYF
clone size: NA; V gene: TRBV29-1; J gene: TRBJ1-2; D gene: NA; CDR3 DNA: TGCAGCGTTGAAGATTATCCAGGAGAGGGCTATGGCTACACCTTC; CDR3 protein: CSVEDYPGEGYGYTF
clone size: NA; V gene: TRBV12-5; J gene: TRBJ1-1; D gene: NA; CDR3 DNA: TGTGCTAGTGGTTTCAGAGAGAACACTGAAGCTTTCTTT; CDR3 protein: CASGFRENTEAFF
clone size: NA; V gene: TRBV28; J gene: TRBJ1-5; D gene: TRBD1; CDR3 DNA: TGTGCCAGCAGGGACAGGGGGGTGATAAGCAATCAGCCCCAGCATTTT; CDR3 protein: CASRDRGVISNQPQHF
clone size: NA; V gene: TRBV7-9; J gene: TRBJ1-2; D gene: TRBD1; CDR3 DNA: TGTGCCAGCAGGATTGGGACAGGGCAGACCCGGGCTGGCTACACCTTC; CDR3 protein: CASRIGTGQTRAGYTF
clone size: few; V gene: TRBV11-2; J gene: TRBJ1-6; D gene: NA; CDR3 DNA: TGTGCCAGCAGCTTAGATCCCCCGAGCTCCTATAATTCACCCCTCCACTTT; CDR3 protein: CASSLDPPSSYNSPLHF
clone size: NA; V gene: TRBV19; J gene: TRBJ2-1; D gene: NA; CDR3 DNA: TGTGCCAGTAGTGACCATGAGCAGTTCTTC; CDR3 protein: CASSDHEQFF
clone size: NA; V gene: TRBV4-3; J gene: TRBJ1-1; D gene: NA; CDR3 DNA: TGCGCCAGCAGCCAAGACGGGACGGCCTATCTGAACACTGAAGCTTTCTTT; CDR3 protein: CASSQDGTAYLNTEAFF
clone size: NA; V gene: TRBV28; J gene: TRBJ1-2; D gene: NA; CDR3 DNA: TGTGCCAGCAGTACCTCTACATGGACAAACACCTTC; CDR3 protein: CASSTSTWTNTF
clone size: NA; V gene: TRBV13; J gene: TRBJ2-1; D gene: NA; CDR3 DNA: TGTGCCAGCAGCTGGACAGTTAATGAGCAGTTCTTC; CDR3 protein: CASSWTVNEQFF